This T cell receptor beta chain was found in a study of regulatory T cells in long-lasting Graves disease. Study-level points and caveats: Small sample size may have lowered accuracy.

Time point defined: newly diagnosed GD, antithyroid drugs for less than 3 months. From RNA extracted from PBMCs, the TCR library was made. Patients came from an endocrinology department in Xi'an, China. Libraries of TCR beta came from iRepertoire HTBI primers plus Arm-PCR of CDR3 regions. TCRdb redid the calling of the multiplex PCR reads with MiXCR, one entry per CDR3 protein. There are around 250,000 distinct CDR3 sequences in the sample; about 19% occur only once, and about 15% lies in the top ten. This clonotype was recorded many times. Antigen specificity is unknown. This material consisted of peripheral blood mononuclear cells (PBMCs), taken at new diagnosis, from a patient treated with antithyroid drugs. The receptor was derived from a female donor with Graves disease.

CDR3 bases: TGTGCCAGCAGCCCCCCACGGGGGTTACCTAACTATGGCTACACCTTC. This translates into CASSPPRGLPNYGYTF. The chain carries TRBV7-9 and TRBJ1-2; D is possibly TRBD1 (5 bases). Trimming pared 5 bases from V and 0 bases from J, leaving 16 bases between. This CDR3 region has 16 residues. The germline V gene has CDR1 SEHNR and CDR2 FQNEAQ (reference sequence).